This T cell receptor beta chain was sequenced during a study of metastatic and nonmetastatic thyroid tumors. Whole-study context: Samples came from malignant and benign thyroid patients, and repertoires were compared across blood and tumor or nodule tissue. Whole-study results and caveats: Malignant thyroid tumors reportedly had TCR beta diversity that was significantly higher than in benign nodules, in blood and tumor.

This clone has just a few counts. The antigen remains undetermined. In the study's own analysis: A papillary thyroid cancer distant-metastasis classifier was built from CDR3 differences across clinicopathological groups. TCRdb re-called clones via MiXCR from the PCR reads. For this entry, the V and J calls and clone size follow TCRdb and not the study's own pipeline. The repertoire has 26,000 or so clones, 3.7% of them found once; the top ten carry about 3.2%. No patient had received any treatment before thyroid surgery. CDR1 and CDR2 from the germline V gene are MNHNS and SASEGT. V lost 6 bases, J lost 0 bases, and 16 bases lay in between. This CDR3 has 16 residues.

Sequencing was performed on blood. The clonotype comes from a male donor with papillary thyroid cancer or a benign thyroid nodule (not recorded which). Some clones in this sample may be carry-over from other donors' samples. The genes are TRBV6-1 and TRBJ2-3; tentatively, D is TRBD2 (6 bases). Here the CDR3 reads CASRARLEASTDTQYF. CDR3 DNA: TGTGCCAGCAGAGCTCGACTAGAAGCTAGCACAGATACGCAGTATTTT.